What follows are 15 T cell receptor beta chains derived from one specimen sequenced in a study of cytomegalovirus exposure and HLA in healthy donors. PCR was performed using 60 Vbeta and 13 Jbeta primers. Only in-frame clones appear in the TCRdb table, and some are missing; sequencing was by immunoSEQ multiplex PCR. This table holds more than 95,000 clones, roughly 70% found once. Sequences were obtained from PBMCs. The receptors come from a man aged 35 to 55 in good health and CMV-seropositive.

The rearrangement links TRBV27 to TRBJ2-7, with D perhaps matching TRBD2 (6 bases). The germline gives CDR1 MNHEY, CDR2 SMNVEV (reference sequence). CDR3 length equals 14 residues. The V end lost 8 bases, the J end lost 1 base, and 15 bases lay between the germline ends. The CDR3 region is CASHLAGRSYEQYF. DNA for the CDR3: TGTGCCAGCCATCTGGCAGGGAGGTCCTACGAGCAGTACTTC.

The rearrangement uses TRBV5-8 and TRBJ2-7; 8 bases are shared with TRBD2. CDR1 is SGHTS, CDR2 YDEGEE, per germline. CDR3 size: 15 residues. V lost 3 bases, J lost 2 bases, and 7 bases stayed unmatched. CDR3 nucleotides: TGTGCCAGCAGCTCACCTAGCGGGCCCACCTACGAGCAGTACTTC. It codes for CASSSPSGPTYEQYF.

The chain carries TRBV7-6 and TRBJ1-1; 7 bases agree with TRBD1. After removal of 1 base from V and 2 bases from J, the junction contained 1 base not matched to a gene. Per the germline V gene, CDR1 is SGHVS and CDR2 is FNYEAQ. The CDR3 consists of 14 residues. CDR3 in amino acids: CASSLGQGNTEAFF. The CDR3 DNA follows: TGTGCCAGCAGCTTAGGACAGGGTAACACTGAAGCTTTCTTT.

This clone was counted a few times. The V gene is TRBV11-3, the J gene TRBJ2-4, with D possibly being TRBD2 (7 bases). The CDR3 covers 12 residues. The germline CDR1 and CDR2 sequences are SGHNT and YENEEA. The ends were cut back, 5 bases at V and 7 bases at J, with 9 bases in the middle. The CDR3 DNA sequence: TGTGCCAGCAGCGGGGGGGGCAACATTCAGTACTTC. Protein: CASSGGGNIQYF.

The chain uses TRBV7-9 and TRBJ2-1; D not resolved. The CDR3 loop spans 11 amino acids. CDR1 is SEHNR and CDR2 is FQNEAQ in the germline V gene (reference sequence). Between the trimmed V and J ends, which lost 5 bases and 8 bases, there was a span of 7 bases. In DNA, the CDR3 is TGTGCCAGCAGCCTCCCCGATGAGCAGTTCTTC. This sequence encodes CASSLPDEQFF.

The chain joins TRBV5-1 to TRBJ1-4, with TRBD1 matching 10 bases. Germline assignment: CDR1 SGHRS and CDR2 YFSETQ. V lost 0 bases, J lost 5 bases, and 1 base stayed unmatched. CDR3 length: 15 amino acids. The CDR3 nucleotides are TGCGCCAGCAGCTTGGGGGGACAGGGGAATGAAAAACTGTTTTTT. Translation gives CASSLGGQGNEKLFF.

As to this clone: The junction departs from the called germline gene at one end, perhaps through a read error. The chain is built from TRBV7-7 and TRBJ2-2; maybe TRBD2 (6 bases). The CDR3 is 15 residues long. Per germline, CDR1 SSHAT and CDR2 FNYEAQ (reference sequence). As DNA, the CDR3 is TGTGCTAGCAGCTCGGGGGTCGTTCTAGGCGGGGAGCTGTTTTTT. Protein: CASSSGVVLGGELFF.

V is TRBV4-2 and J is TRBJ2-7; the D gene is possibly TRBD1 (6 bases). V dropped 1 base and J dropped 2 bases, with 9 bases sitting between them. The CDR3 is made up of 14 amino acids. CDR1 is LGHNA and CDR2 is YNFKEQ in the germline V gene. CDR3 loop: CASSQGQAAYEQYF. In nucleotides, the CDR3 is TGTGCCAGCAGCCAAGGACAGGCAGCCTACGAGCAGTACTTC.

J is TRBJ1-1 and V is TRBV6-5; possible D gene TRBD1, 5 bases. V lost 5 bases, J lost 0 bases, and 7 bases lay in between. CDR1 is MNHEY and CDR2 is SVGAGI in the germline V gene. CDR3 length: 13 amino acids. CDR3 DNA: TGTGCCAGCAGTCAACAGGTGAACACTGAAGCTTTCTTT. This codes for CASSQQVNTEAFF.

This rearrangement joins TRBV5-1 to TRBJ1-1, with 7 bases that match TRBD1. V was pared by 0 bases and J by 1 base, with 6 bases of the junction left unmatched. The CDR3 loop spans 16 amino acids. Germline CDR1 and CDR2: SGHRS and YFSETQ. CDR3 loop: CASSLASGGTNTEAFF. CDR3 bases: TGCGCCAGCAGCTTGGCCTCAGGGGGGACGAACACTGAAGCTTTCTTT.

This clone was picked up one time. The junction and the germline gene differ at one end; a read error may be behind it. The J gene is TRBJ1-2, the V gene TRBV7-9; perhaps TRBD1 as D (5 bases). CDR1 SEHNR and CDR2 FQNEAQ come from the germline V gene (reference sequence). The length of the CDR3 is 13 residues. The CDR3 DNA sequence: TGTTCCAGCAGCCGCCGGGGGGGCTATGGCTACACCTTC. Residues: CSSSRRGGYGYTF.

A few counts support this clone. In nucleotides, the CDR3 is TGTGCCAGCAGCTTGGGGGGCGGGAGGGCCGATACGCAGTATTTT. It is translated as CASSLGGGRADTQYF. The chain has TRBV5-4 and TRBJ2-3; TRBD2 matches at 9 bases. This CDR3 has 15 residues. Germline assignment: CDR1 SGHNT and CDR2 YYREEE (reference sequence). The V and J ends lost 0 bases and 6 bases, in that order; junction bases with no gene match: 5.

The V and J genes are TRBV6-4 and TRBJ2-3; 11 positions match TRBD1. The CDR3 has 15 amino acids. In germline, CDR1 is MRHNA, CDR2 SNTAGT. V shed 6 bases, J shed 5 bases, and the junction held 7 bases outside the gene matches. The DNA for the CDR3 is TGTGCCAGCAGCCAGGACAGGGGGCATGGAGATACGCAGTATTTT. Translation: CASSQDRGHGDTQYF.

The V call is TRBV19, the J call TRBJ1-2; D perhaps matches TRBD1 (6 bases). The germline gives CDR1 LNHDA, CDR2 SQIVND (reference sequence). Trimming took 3 bases from V and 4 from J, leaving 15 bases between them. This CDR3 spans 15 amino acids. Written as DNA, the CDR3 is TGTGCCAGTAGTATGTTCGGGGGGCCTGGCTATGGCTACACCTTC. Translated: CASSMFGGPGYGYTF.

V and J are TRBV6-5 and TRBJ2-7; 8 bases are shared with TRBD2. Germline V lookup: CDR1 MNHEY, CDR2 SVGAGI. Trimming removed 2 bases from V and 3 bases from J; junction bases left unmatched: 6. The CDR3 totals 15 residues. The CDR3 DNA sequence: TGTGCCAGCAGTTACGGGGCGGGAGGAATCTACGAGCAGTACTTC. Translated: CASSYGAGGIYEQYF.